This entry lists 16 T cell receptor beta chains sequenced from one sample in a study of T cell repertoires in cytomegalovirus infection. These TCRs' antigens remain unknown. MiXCR was run by TCRdb on the reads, yielding one entry per CDR3 protein. The sample gives more than 300,000 distinct CDR3 sequences, roughly 34% of which show up once; approximately 13% is in the top ten. The sequencing here drew on cultured PBMCs, taken from culture after CMV antigen stimulation. The receptors derive from a human donor in good health (CMV status not recorded). Some clones in this sample may be carry-over from other donors' samples.

This clonotype was found a few times. The chain recombines TRBV12-3 or TRBV12-4 with TRBJ2-3, with TRBD2 matching over 7 bases. The CDR3 totals 13 residues. The V gene end was trimmed by 2 bases and the J gene end by 4 bases; junction bases not matched to a gene: 0. The CDR3 DNA follows: TGTGCCAGCAGTTTACTAGCGGCAGATACGCAGTATTTT. This encodes CASSLLAADTQYF.

This clonotype was seen only a few times. This chain uses TRBV4-1 with TRBJ2-1; D ambiguous. This CDR3 has 13 residues. The V gene's germline CDR1 is MGHRA and CDR2 YSYEKL. The V end was cut by 1 base, the J end by 12 bases, with 13 bases between. In nucleotides, the CDR3 is TGCGCCAGCAGCCAAGCGACCCTTCTCGGGCAGTTCTTC. Translation: CASSQATLLGQFF.

V and J are TRBV18 and TRBJ2-7, with TRBD1 identical over 9 bases. The CDR3 runs to 16 residues. The V gene end was trimmed by 0 bases and the J gene end by 3 bases; junction bases not matched to a gene: 6. Germline-derived CDR1 and CDR2 are KGHSH and LQKENI. CDR3 in amino acids: CASSPPIRTGVYEQYF. As DNA, the CDR3 is TGTGCCAGCTCACCACCGATTCGGACAGGGGTCTACGAGCAGTACTTC.

The chain employs TRBV29-1 and TRBJ1-1; 8 nucleotides agree with TRBD1. J was trimmed by 1 base and V by 7 bases; bases with no gene match: 8. The V gene's germline CDR1 is SQVTM and CDR2 ANQGSEA. The length of the CDR3 is 14 residues. The CDR3 region is CSANDRGGNTEAFF. CDR3 DNA sequence: TGCAGCGCCAATGACAGGGGAGGGAACACTGAAGCTTTCTTT. The full variable domain, in which reference TRBV29-1 and TRBJ1-1 provide the parts outside the CDR3, is SAVISQKPSRDICQRGTSLTIQCQVDSQVTMMFWYRQQPGQSLTLIATANQGSEATYESGFVIDKFPISRPNLTFSTLTVSNMSPEDSSIYLCSANDRGGNTEAFFGQGTRLTVV.

This clonotype was seen a few times. The chain recombines TRBV4-1 with TRBJ1-5; possibly TRBD1 for D (5 bases). The germline V gene has CDR1 MGHRA and CDR2 YSYEKL. V was cut by 0 bases and J by 0 bases, with 6 bases left in between. CDR3 size: 15 residues. The CDR3 reads CASSQERGSNQPQHF. The CDR3 DNA reads as TGCGCCAGCAGCCAAGAGAGGGGTAGCAATCAGCCCCAGCATTTT.

The chain employs TRBV19 and TRBJ2-5; D is undetermined. Germline V gene lookup returns CDR1 LNHDA and CDR2 SQIVND (reference sequence). The CDR3 extends over 16 amino acids. V gave up 2 bases and J gave up 9 bases, with 22 bases separating them. The DNA for the CDR3 is TGTGCCAGTAGTATAACTGGACCCCATCCCCGATTGTCCCAGTACTTC. It is translated as CASSITGPHPRLSQYF.

This clonotype appeared many times. V and J are TRBV7-2 and TRBJ2-3; 16 bases line up with TRBD2. The length of the CDR3 is 17 residues. Germline V gene data show CDR1 as SGHTA and CDR2 as FQGNSA. J was trimmed by 6 bases and V by 5 bases; bases with no gene match: 8. The CDR3: CASSATGLAGGYDTQYF. In DNA form, the CDR3 reads TGTGCCAGCAGCGCTACGGGACTAGCGGGAGGGTATGATACGCAGTATTTT.

This clonotype appeared a few times. This chain uses TRBV6-1 with TRBJ2-7, with 7 bases that match TRBD1. J lost 2 bases, V lost 7 bases, and 11 bases had no gene match. Germline V lookup: CDR1 MNHNS, CDR2 SASEGT. The CDR3 has 15 amino acids. This chain's CDR3 is CASTPRTGPTYEQYF. In DNA form, the CDR3 reads TGTGCCAGCACTCCCAGGACAGGCCCCACCTACGAGCAGTACTTC.

The chain is built from TRBV5-6 and TRBJ1-2; D is possibly TRBD1 (6 bases). This CDR3 contains 12 residues. The V end was cut by 4 bases, the J end by 7 bases, with 11 bases between. Per the germline V gene, CDR1 is SGHDT and CDR2 is YYEEEE. The CDR3: CASSPGQSGYTF. The CDR3 DNA sequence: TGTGCCAGCAGCCCCGGACAGTCTGGCTACACCTTC.

The chain is built from TRBV6-1 and TRBJ2-3; 11 bases agree with TRBD1. J was trimmed by 5 bases and V by 10 bases; bases with no gene match: 8. CDR3 length equals 14 residues. Germline lookup yields CDR1 MNHNS and CDR2 SASEGT. CDR3 DNA sequence: TGTGCCATCGCGGACAGGGGGCAAAAAGATACGCAGTATTTT. It translates to CAIADRGQKDTQYF.

This clonotype occurred a few times. The gene calls are TRBV7-6 and TRBJ2-5, with TRBD2 identical over 7 bases. The CDR3 totals 16 residues. Trimming at V came to 1 base and at J to 4 bases, leaving 9 bases not matched to a gene. Germline V gene lookup returns CDR1 SGHVS and CDR2 FNYEAQ. CDR3 sequence reads: CASSLVSSGYAETQYF. CDR3 nucleotides: TGTGCCAGCAGCTTAGTTTCTAGCGGATATGCAGAGACCCAGTACTTC.

The genes are TRBV5-1 and TRBJ2-1; D gene ambiguous. Trimming left V 3 bases short and J 2 bases short, with 6 bases between. The CDR3 runs 13 residues. Germline V lookup: CDR1 SGHRS, CDR2 YFSETQ. This chain's CDR3 is CASSSRTYNEQFF. For the CDR3, the DNA is TGCGCCAGCAGCTCCCGAACCTACAATGAGCAGTTCTTC.

V is TRBV7-2 and J is TRBJ2-3; 10 bases fit TRBD2. Germline CDR1 is SGHTA and CDR2 is FQGNSA. The CDR3 loop spans 18 amino acids. V dropped 2 bases and J dropped 6; count of bases not matched to a gene: 14. The CDR3 here is CASSLRGPSSGSLDTQYF. DNA of the CDR3: TGTGCCAGCAGCTTACGAGGCCCGTCTAGCGGGAGTCTCGATACGCAGTATTTT.

This chain joins TRBV12-3 or TRBV12-4 and TRBJ2-1; D is perhaps TRBD1 (6 bases). The germline V and J ends were trimmed by 2 bases and 2 bases, with 10 bases remaining between them. The CDR3 totals 15 residues. The CDR3 sequence is CASSLYRATYNEQFF. In DNA form, the CDR3 reads TGTGCCAGCAGTTTATACAGGGCTACCTACAATGAGCAGTTCTTC.

There are a few counts of this clonotype. The V gene is TRBV19, the J gene TRBJ2-1, with a possible D match to TRBD2 (6 bases). The CDR3 contains 18 residues. V was trimmed by 3 bases and J by 5 bases, leaving 23 bases between them. Germline-derived CDR1 and CDR2 are LNHDA and SQIVND (reference sequence). In nucleotides, the CDR3 is TGTGCCAGTAGTATTTTCGGTGTCGGGGCTAGCGCCCACAATGAGCAGTTCTTC. This codes for CASSIFGVGASAHNEQFF.

This chain links TRBV12-3 or TRBV12-4 with TRBJ2-7; TRBD1 matches at 8 bases. The V gene end was trimmed by 6 bases and the J gene end by 2 bases; junction bases not matched to a gene: 9. This CDR3 comprises 15 residues. Here the CDR3 DNA reads TGTGCCAGCAGGTCCGGGACAGGCGACACCTACGAGCAGTACTTC. It is translated as CASRSGTGDTYEQYF.